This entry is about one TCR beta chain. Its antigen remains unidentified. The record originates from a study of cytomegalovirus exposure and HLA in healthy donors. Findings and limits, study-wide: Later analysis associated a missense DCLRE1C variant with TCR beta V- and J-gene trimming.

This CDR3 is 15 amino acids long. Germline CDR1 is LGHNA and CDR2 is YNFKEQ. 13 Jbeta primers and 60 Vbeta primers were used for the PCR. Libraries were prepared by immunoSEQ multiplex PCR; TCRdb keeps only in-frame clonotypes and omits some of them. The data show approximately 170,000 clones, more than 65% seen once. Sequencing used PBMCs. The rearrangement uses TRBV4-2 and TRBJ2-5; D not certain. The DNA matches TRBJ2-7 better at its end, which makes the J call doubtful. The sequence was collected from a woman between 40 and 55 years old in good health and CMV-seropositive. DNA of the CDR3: TGTGCCAGCAGCCAAAGCGCCATCCTCGGCTACGAGCAGTACTTC. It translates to CASSQSAILGYEQYF.